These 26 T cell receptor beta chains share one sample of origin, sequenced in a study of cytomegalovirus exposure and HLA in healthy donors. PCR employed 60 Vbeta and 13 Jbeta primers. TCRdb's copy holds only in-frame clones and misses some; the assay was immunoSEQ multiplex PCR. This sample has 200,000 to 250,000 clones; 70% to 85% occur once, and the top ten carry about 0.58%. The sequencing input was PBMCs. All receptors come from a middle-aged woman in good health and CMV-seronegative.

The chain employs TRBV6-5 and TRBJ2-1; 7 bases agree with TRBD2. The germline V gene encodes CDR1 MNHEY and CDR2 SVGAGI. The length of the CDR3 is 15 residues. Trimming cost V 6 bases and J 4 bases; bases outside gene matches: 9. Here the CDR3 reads CASRRSGNFYNEQFF. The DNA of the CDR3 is TGTGCCAGCAGACGGAGCGGGAACTTTTACAATGAGCAGTTCTTC.

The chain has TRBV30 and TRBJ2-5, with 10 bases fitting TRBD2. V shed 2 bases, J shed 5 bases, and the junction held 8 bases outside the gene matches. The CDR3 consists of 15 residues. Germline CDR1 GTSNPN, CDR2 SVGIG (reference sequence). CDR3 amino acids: CAWSWASGGFETQYF. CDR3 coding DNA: TGTGCCTGGAGTTGGGCTAGCGGGGGTTTTGAGACCCAGTACTTC.

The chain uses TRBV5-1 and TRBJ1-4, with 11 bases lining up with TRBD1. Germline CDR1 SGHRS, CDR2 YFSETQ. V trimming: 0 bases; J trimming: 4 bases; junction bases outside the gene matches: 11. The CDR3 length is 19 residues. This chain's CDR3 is CASSLVPAGQGEFNEKLFF. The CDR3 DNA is TGCGCCAGCAGCTTGGTGCCGGCGGGACAGGGGGAATTTAATGAAAAACTGTTTTTT.

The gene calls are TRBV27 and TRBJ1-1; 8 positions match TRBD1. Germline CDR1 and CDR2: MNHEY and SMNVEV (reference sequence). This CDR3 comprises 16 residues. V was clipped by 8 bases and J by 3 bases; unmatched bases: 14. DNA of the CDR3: TGTGCCAGCGGGAGGCAGGGGGCTTCGTTGGACACTGAAGCTTTCTTT. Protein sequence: CASGRQGASLDTEAFF.

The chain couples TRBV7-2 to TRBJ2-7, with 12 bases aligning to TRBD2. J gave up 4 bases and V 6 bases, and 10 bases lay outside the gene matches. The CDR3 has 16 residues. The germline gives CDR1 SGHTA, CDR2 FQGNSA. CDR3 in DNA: TGTGCCAGCAGTTTCCAGGGGCTAGCGGGGGGGTACGAGCAGTACTTC. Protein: CASSFQGLAGGYEQYF.

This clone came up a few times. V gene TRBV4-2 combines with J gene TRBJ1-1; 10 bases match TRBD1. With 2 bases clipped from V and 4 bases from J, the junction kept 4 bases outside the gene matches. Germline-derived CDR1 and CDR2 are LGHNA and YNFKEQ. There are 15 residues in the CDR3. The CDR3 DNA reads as TGTGCCAGCAGCCAAAGGGACAGGGGAGGCACTGAAGCTTTCTTT. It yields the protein CASSQRDRGGTEAFF.

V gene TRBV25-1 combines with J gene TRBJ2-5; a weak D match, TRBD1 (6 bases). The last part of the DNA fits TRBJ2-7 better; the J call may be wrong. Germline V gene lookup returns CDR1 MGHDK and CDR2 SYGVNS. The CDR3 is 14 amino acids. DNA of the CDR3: TGTGCCAGCAGTGTTACAGGGACCTCCTACGAGCAGTACTTC. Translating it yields CASSVTGTSYEQYF.

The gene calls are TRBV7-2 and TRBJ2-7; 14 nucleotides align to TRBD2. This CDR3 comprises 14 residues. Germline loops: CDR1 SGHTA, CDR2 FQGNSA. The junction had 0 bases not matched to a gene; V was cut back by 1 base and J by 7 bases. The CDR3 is CASSLGLAGGEQYF. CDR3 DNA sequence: TGTGCCAGCAGCTTAGGACTAGCGGGGGGGGAGCAGTACTTC.

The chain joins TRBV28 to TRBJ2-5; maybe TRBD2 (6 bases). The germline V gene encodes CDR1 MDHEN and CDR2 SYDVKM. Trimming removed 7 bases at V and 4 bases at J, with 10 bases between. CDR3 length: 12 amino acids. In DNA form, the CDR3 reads TGTGCCAGCATGGGGGGTCGAGAGACCCAGTACTTC. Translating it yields CASMGGRETQYF.

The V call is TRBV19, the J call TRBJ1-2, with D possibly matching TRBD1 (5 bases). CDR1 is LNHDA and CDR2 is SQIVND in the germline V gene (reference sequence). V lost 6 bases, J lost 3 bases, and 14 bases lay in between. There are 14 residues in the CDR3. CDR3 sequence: CASRNQGSYYGYTF. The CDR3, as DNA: TGTGCCAGTAGAAACCAGGGCAGCTACTATGGCTACACCTTC.

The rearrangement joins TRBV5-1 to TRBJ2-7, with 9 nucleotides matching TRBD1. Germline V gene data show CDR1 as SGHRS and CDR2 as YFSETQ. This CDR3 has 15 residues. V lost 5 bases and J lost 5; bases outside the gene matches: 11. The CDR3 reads CASSNLGTGSNEQYF. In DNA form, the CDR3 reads TGCGCCAGCAGTAACCTGGGGACAGGGAGCAACGAGCAGTACTTC.

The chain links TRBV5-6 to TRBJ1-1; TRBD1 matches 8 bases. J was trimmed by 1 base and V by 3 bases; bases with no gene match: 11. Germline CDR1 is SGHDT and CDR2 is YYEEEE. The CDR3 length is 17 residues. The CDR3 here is CASSSPPGTGPNTEAFF. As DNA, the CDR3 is TGTGCCAGCAGCTCACCCCCTGGGACAGGTCCGAACACTGAAGCTTTCTTT.

The CDR3 coding sequence is TGTGCCAGCAGCAGAAGTTCAGGGTCTTCTGGAAACACCATATATTTT. This encodes CASSRSSGSSGNTIYF. The J gene is TRBJ1-3, the V gene TRBV11-2, with a weak D call TRBD1 (5 bases). Deletions cut 5 bases from V and 1 base from J, with 15 bases between. CDR1 is SGHAT, CDR2 FQNNGV, per germline. The CDR3 runs to 16 residues.

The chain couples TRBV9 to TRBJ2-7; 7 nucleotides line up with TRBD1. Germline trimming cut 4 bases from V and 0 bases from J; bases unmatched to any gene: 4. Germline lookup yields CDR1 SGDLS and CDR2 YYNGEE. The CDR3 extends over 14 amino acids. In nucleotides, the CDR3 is TGTGCCAGCAGCTCGGGACAGTTCTCCTACGAGCAGTACTTC. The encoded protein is CASSSGQFSYEQYF.

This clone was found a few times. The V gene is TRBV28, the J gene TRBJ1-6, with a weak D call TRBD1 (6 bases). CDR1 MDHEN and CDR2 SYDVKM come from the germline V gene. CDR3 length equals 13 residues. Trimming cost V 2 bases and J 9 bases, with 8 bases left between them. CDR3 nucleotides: TGTGCCAGCAGTTTAAACAGGGTTTCACCCCTCCACTTT. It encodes CASSLNRVSPLHF.

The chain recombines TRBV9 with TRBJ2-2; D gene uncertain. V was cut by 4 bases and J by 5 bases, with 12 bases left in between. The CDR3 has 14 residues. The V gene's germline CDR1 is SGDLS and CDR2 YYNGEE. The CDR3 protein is CASSPRSNTGELFF. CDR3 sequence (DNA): TGTGCCAGCAGCCCACGGAGCAATACCGGGGAGCTGTTTTTT. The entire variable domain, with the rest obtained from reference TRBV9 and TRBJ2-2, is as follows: DSGVTQTPKHLITATGQRVTLRCSPRSGDLSVYWYQQSLDQGLQFLIQYYNGEERAKGNILERFSAQQFPDLHSELNLSSLELGDSALYFCASSPRSNTGELFFGEGSRLTVL.

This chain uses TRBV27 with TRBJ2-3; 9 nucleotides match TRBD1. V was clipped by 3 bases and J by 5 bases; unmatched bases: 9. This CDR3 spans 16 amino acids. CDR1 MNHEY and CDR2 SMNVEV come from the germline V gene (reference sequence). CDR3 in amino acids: CASSFLGTGTGDTQYF. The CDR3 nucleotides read TGTGCCAGCAGTTTCCTCGGGACAGGGACGGGAGATACGCAGTATTTT.

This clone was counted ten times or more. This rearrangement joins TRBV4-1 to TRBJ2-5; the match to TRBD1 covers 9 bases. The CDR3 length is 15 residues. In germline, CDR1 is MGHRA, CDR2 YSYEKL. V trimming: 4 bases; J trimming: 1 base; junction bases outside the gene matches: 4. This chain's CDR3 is CASSLGQGGQETQYF. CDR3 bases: TGCGCCAGCAGCCTGGGACAGGGCGGCCAAGAGACCCAGTACTTC.

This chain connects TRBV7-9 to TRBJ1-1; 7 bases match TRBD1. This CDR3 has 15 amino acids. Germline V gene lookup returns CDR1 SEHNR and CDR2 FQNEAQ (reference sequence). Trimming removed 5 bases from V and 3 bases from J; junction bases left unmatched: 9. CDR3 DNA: TGTGCCAGCAGCAAGGCGACAGGGCGGGACACTGAAGCTTTCTTT. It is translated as CASSKATGRDTEAFF.

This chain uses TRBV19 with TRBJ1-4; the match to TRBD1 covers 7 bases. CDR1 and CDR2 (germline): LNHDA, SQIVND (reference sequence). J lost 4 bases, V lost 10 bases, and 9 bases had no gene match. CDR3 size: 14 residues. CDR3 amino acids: CATHPRGDNEKLFF. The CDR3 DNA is TGTGCCACCCACCCCAGGGGGGATAATGAAAAACTGTTTTTT.

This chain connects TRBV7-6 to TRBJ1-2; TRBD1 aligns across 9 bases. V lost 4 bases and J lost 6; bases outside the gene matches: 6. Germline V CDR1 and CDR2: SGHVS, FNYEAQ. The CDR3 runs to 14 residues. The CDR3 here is CASSYTGGSDGYTF. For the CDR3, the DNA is TGTGCCAGCAGCTACACAGGGGGCAGCGATGGCTACACCTTC. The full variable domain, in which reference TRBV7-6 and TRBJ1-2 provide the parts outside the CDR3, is GAGVSQSPRYKVTKRGQDVALRCDPISGHVSLYWYRQALGQGPEFLTYFNYEAQQDKSGLPNDRFSAERPEGSISTLTIQRTEQRDSAMYRCASSYTGGSDGYTFGSGTRLTVV.

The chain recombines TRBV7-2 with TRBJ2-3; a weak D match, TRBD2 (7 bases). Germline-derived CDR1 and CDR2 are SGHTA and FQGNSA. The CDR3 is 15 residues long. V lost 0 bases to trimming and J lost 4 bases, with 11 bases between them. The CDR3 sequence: CASSLAGGQPDTQYF. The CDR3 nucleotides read TGTGCCAGCAGCTTAGCGGGGGGGCAGCCAGATACGCAGTATTTT.

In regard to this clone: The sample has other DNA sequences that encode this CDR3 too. The CDR3: CASSLGTGNSPLHF. The CDR3 DNA reads as TGTGCCAGCAGTCTTGGGACAGGGAATTCACCCCTCCACTTT. This chain joins TRBV27 and TRBJ1-6, with 9 bases identical to TRBD1. V lost 5 bases, J lost 7 bases, and 3 bases stayed unmatched. Germline-derived CDR1 and CDR2 are MNHEY and SMNVEV (reference sequence). This CDR3 is built from 14 residues.

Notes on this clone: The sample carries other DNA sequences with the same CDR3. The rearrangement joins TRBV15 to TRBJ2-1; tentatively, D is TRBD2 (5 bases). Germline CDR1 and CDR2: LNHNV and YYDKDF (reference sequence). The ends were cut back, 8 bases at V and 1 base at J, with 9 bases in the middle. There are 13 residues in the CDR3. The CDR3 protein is CATGTGSYNEQFF. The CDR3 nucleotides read TGTGCCACCGGCACGGGGTCCTACAATGAGCAGTTCTTC.

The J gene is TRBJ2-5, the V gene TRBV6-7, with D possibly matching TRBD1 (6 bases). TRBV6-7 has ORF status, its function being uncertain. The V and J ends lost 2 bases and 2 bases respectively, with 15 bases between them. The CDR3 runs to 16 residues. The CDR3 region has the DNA TGTGCCAGCAGTTACCCCCTAAGGGGGACGCAAGAGACCCAGTACTTC. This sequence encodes CASSYPLRGTQETQYF.

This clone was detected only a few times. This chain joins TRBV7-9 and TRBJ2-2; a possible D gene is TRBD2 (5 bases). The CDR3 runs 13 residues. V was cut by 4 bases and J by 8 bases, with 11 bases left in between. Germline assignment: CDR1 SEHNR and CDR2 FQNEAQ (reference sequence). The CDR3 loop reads CASSSDSWGELFF. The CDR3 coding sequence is TGTGCCAGCAGCTCGGACTCGTGGGGGGAGCTGTTTTTT.